Below, one T cell receptor beta chain is given with its context. The CDR3 consists of 12 residues. Trimming left V 2 bases short and J 0 bases short, with 5 bases between. CDR1 is SQVTM and CDR2 is ANQGSEA in the germline V gene. These data come from a study of blood T cell repertoires in COVID-19. On the study more broadly: Samples of COVID-19 (acute and convalescent) were obtained from the United States, Italy and Spain. T cells, B-cell-depleted T cells, or PBMCs supplied cDNA or gDNA.

Original methodology: Reference gene primer amplification yielded estimated nucleated cell counts. The repertoire was sequenced with immunoSEQ multiplex PCR; TCRdb's copy has only in-frame clones and lacks some. The V and J calls and clone size come from that table; D and trimming were worked out from the DNA. The sample holds hundreds of thousands of clones; approximately 90% are singletons and the top ten take under 0.9%. The source is a man aged 40-50 years with acute or convalescent COVID-19. The source material was peripheral blood. The V gene is TRBV29-1, the J gene TRBJ2-7; D is unresolved. CDR3 bases: TGCAGCGTTGAACAGAACTCCTACGAGCAGTACTTC. Protein sequence: CSVEQNSYEQYF.